The clone carrying this T cell receptor beta chain was recorded many times. Its antigen is undetermined. For TCR, cDNA came from 5'RACE template switching, which added a universal primer site and UMIs. Via MiXCR, TCRdb re-called the 5' RACE reads, giving one row per CDR3 protein. The data contain 350,000 to 450,000 distinct CDR3 sequences, 6.2% of them singletons. This sample was taken from a study of T cells after yellow fever vaccination. Study-wide points: Reappearance after the booster was seen for most primary-vaccination clones, at 96% CD4 and roughly 90% CD8. The secondary response peaked faster, at day 5 versus 15, but was weaker.

V was cut by 3 bases and J by 0 bases, with 11 bases left in between. This CDR3 region has 14 residues. Per the germline V gene, CDR1 is SQVTM and CDR2 is ANQGSEA. This chain connects TRBV29-1 to TRBJ1-1; D uncertain. Sequences were derived from PBMCs, sampled 5 days after the yellow fever booster vaccination. The clonotype originates from a man aged 25 to 45 who received the YFV17D yellow fever vaccine. The CDR3 bases are TGCAGCGTTGATAATCACGGCCTGAACACTGAAGCTTTCTTT. Protein product: CSVDNHGLNTEAFF.